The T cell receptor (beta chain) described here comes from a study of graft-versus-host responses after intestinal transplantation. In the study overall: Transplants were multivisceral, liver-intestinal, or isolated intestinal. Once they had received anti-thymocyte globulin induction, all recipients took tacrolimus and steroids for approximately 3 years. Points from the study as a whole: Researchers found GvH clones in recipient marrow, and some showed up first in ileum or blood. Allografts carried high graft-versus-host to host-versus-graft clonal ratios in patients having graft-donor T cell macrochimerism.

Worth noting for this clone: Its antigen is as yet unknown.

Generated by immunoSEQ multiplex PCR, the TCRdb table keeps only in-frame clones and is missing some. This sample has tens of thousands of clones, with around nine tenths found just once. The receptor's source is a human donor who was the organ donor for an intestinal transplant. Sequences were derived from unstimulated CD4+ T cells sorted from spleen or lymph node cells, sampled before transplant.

As DNA, the CDR3 is TGTGCTAGTGGACCCAATTGGGGAGGCACTGAAGCTTTCTTT. Protein product: CASGPNWGGTEAFF. The chain recombines TRBV12-5 with TRBJ1-1; D unclear. The CDR3 totals 14 residues. CDR1 and CDR2 (germline): LGHNT, FRNRAP. Trimming shortened V by 6 bases and J by 4 bases, and 15 bases separated the two germline ends.